The sample holds a few counts of the clone carrying this T cell receptor beta chain. Its cognate antigen is unknown. This specimen comes from a study of T cell repertoires in cytomegalovirus infection. Study-wide context: TCR beta signatures that were public indicated CMV infection and matching HLA type.

Each CDR3 protein gets one entry after TCRdb re-called the reads with MiXCR. Of under 800,000 distinct CDR3 sequences listed, 24% are singletons. The CDR3 totals 14 residues. Between the trimmed V and J ends, which lost 4 bases and 3 bases, there was a span of 10 bases. Germline CDR1 MDHEN, CDR2 SYDVKM. Regarding the study as a whole: Public TCR beta family frequency separated CMV-and-HLA carriers, including in an independent cohort. The ex vivo response was dominated by HLA-C-restricted CMV-specific TCR beta clonotypes.

The sequenced material came from CD8+ T cells from PBMCs. This sequence joins TRBV28 and TRBJ1-5; unclear D gene. This sequence was found in a human donor in good health (CMV status not recorded). Some clones in this sample may be carry-over from other donors' samples. CDR3 in amino acids: CASSYQAVNQPQHF. CDR3 sequence (DNA): TGTGCCAGCAGTTACCAGGCGGTCAATCAGCCCCAGCATTTT.